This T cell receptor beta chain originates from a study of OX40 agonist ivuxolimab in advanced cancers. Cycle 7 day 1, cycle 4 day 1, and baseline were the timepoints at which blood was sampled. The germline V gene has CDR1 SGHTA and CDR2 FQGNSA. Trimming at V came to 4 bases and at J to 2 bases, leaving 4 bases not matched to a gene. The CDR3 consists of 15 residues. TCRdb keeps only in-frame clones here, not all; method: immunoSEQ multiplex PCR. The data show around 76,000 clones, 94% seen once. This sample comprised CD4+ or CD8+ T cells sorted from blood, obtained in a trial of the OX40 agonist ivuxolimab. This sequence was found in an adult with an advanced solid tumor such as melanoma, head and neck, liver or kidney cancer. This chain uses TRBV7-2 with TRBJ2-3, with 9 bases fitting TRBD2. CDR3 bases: TGTGCCAGCAGCTCCAGCGGGGGGCTCACAGATACGCAGTATTTT. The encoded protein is CASSSSGGLTDTQYF.